This T cell receptor beta chain was captured in a study of shared clonotypes between healthy human individuals. The donor population consisted of healthy HIV-negative adults with no recent acute infections or vaccinations. Negatively enriched CD4+ T cells were divided by CD45RA into naive and memory. About this clone: Its antigen is unknown.

Notes on the study in general: Generally, estimated richness proved larger in naive subsets than it did in memory subsets.

This CDR3 has 16 amino acids. Germline V gene data show CDR1 as LGHNA and CDR2 as YNFKEQ. V dropped 0 bases and J dropped 4; count of bases not matched to a gene: 3. The protocol was immunoSEQ multiplex PCR, while the TCRdb copy is restricted to in-frame clones and leaves out a portion. The sample lists approximately 2.1 million clones; approximately 95% were seen once. The clonotype was recovered from a man between 18 and 35 years old in good health. Some clones in this sample may be carry-over from other donors' samples. The genes are TRBV4-2 and TRBJ2-2, with TRBD1 matching over 9 bases. Sequenced material: naive CD4+ T cells from PBMCs. Subset reported: CD45RA+ positively selected. CDR3 in DNA: TGTGCCAGCAGCCAAGACAACAGGGGGCTCACCGGGGAGCTGTTTTTT. It codes for CASSQDNRGLTGELFF.